The next 3 T cell receptor beta chains were all read from a single sample in a study of blood T cell repertoires in COVID-19. Sequencing was performed with immunoSEQ multiplex PCR; in TCRdb, only in-frame clones are kept and a portion is missing. The data show fewer than 110,000 clones, with 87% seen just once and 3% to 3.5% held by the top ten. Sequences were obtained from peripheral blood. The receptor set was obtained from a man aged 45 to 65 in a cohort sampled during active COVID-19.

In regard to this clone: A junction boundary mismatches the germline segment, possibly from a read error. The CDR3 coding sequence is TGTGCTAGCAGCTCGACAGGGGTGAAGGATACGCAGTATTTT. Its protein is CASSSTGVKDTQYF. The genes are TRBV7-7 and TRBJ2-3, with TRBD1 identical over 8 bases. Germline V lookup: CDR1 SSHAT, CDR2 FNYEAQ (reference sequence). This CDR3 is 14 amino acids long.

This clone has only a few counts. The genes are TRBV4-2 and TRBJ1-2; 8 positions agree with TRBD1. The CDR3 covers 14 residues. Germline values: CDR1 LGHNA, CDR2 YNFKEQ. Losses at the gene ends were 6 bases for V and 3 bases for J; bases not matched to a gene: 6. In DNA form, the CDR3 reads TGTGCCAGCAGGGATCAGGGGGCTGACTATGGCTACACCTTC. This gives the protein CASRDQGADYGYTF.

The CDR3 is CASTAGQGWDGYTF. The CDR3 DNA is TGTGCCAGTACCGCGGGACAGGGTTGGGATGGCTACACCTTC. The V gene is TRBV19, the J gene TRBJ1-2; 9 nucleotides agree with TRBD1. The junction had 9 bases not matched to a gene; V was cut back by 7 bases and J by 6 bases. This CDR3 is 14 amino acids long. From germline, CDR1 is LNHDA and CDR2 SQIVND (reference sequence). Variable domain in full (rest from reference TRBV19 and TRBJ1-2): DGGITQSPKYLFRKEGQNVTLSCEQNLNHDAMYWYRQDPGQGLRLIYYSQIVNDFQKGDIAEGYSVSREKKESFPLTVTSAQKNPTAFYLCASTAGQGWDGYTFGSGTRLTVV.